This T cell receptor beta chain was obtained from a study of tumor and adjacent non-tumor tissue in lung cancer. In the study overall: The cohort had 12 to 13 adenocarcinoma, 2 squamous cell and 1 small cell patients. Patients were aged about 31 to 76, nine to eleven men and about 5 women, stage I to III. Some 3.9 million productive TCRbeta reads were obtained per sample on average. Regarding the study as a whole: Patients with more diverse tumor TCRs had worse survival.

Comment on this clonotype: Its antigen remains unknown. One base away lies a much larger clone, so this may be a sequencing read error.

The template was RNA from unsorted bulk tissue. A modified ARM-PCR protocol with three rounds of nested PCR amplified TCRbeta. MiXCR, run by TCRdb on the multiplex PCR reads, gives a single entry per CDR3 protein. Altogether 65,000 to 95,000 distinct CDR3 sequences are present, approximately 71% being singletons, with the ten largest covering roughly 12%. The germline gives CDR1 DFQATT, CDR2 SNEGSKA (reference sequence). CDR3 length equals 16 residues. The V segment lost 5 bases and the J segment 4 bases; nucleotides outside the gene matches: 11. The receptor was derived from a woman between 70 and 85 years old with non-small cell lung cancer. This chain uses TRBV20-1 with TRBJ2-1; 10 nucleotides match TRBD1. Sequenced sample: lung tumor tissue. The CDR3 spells CSADGQGVPIYNEQFF. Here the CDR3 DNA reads TGCAGTGCTGATGGACAGGGGGTCCCCATTTACAATGAGCAGTTCTTC.